These 25 T cell receptor beta chains originate from one sample sequenced in a study of blood T cells in healthy people across ages. A sample-barcoded 5' primer and a J-beta primer mix were used in a second PCR of about 7 to 12 cycles. TCRdb processed the 5' RACE reads anew with MiXCR; each CDR3 protein has one entry. The sample carries 890,000 or so distinct CDR3 sequences, approximately 67% recorded once. Material for sequencing was blood. The origin of the receptors is a man under 40 in good health.

The gene calls are TRBV5-1 and TRBJ2-7, with 7 bases aligning to TRBD2. Per the germline V gene, CDR1 is SGHRS and CDR2 is YFSETQ. The CDR3 sequence is 14 residues long. The V segment lost 4 bases and the J segment 3 bases; nucleotides outside the gene matches: 7. The DNA of the CDR3 is TGCGCCAGCAGCCTGACCGGGGAGGGCTACGAGCAGTACTTC. It specifies CASSLTGEGYEQYF.

This clonotype was found a few times. This chain links TRBV11-2 with TRBJ2-7; no clear D. Trimming took off 3 bases at V and 5 bases at J, with 11 bases between the two ends. CDR1 SGHAT and CDR2 FQNNGV come from the germline V gene. This CDR3 is built from 13 residues. In DNA form, the CDR3 reads TGTGCCAGCAGCTTTAGCCCCTTGGACGAGCAGTACTTC. Its translation: CASSFSPLDEQYF.

The table lists this clonotype with a few counts. The gene calls are TRBV7-2 and TRBJ2-7; perhaps TRBD2 as D (5 bases). This CDR3 contains 17 residues. The V end lost 2 bases, the J end lost 3 bases, and 20 bases lay between the germline ends. CDR1 and CDR2 from the germline V gene are SGHTA and FQGNSA. CDR3 in amino acids: CASSLSPWRSSLYEQYF. Written as DNA, the CDR3 is TGTGCCAGCAGCTTATCCCCCTGGAGGTCCTCCCTCTACGAGCAGTACTTC.

The genes are TRBV12-3 or TRBV12-4 and TRBJ2-1; 7 bases match TRBD1. The CDR3 totals 13 residues. J lost 5 bases, V lost 8 bases, and 6 bases had no gene match. The CDR3 nucleotides read TGTGCCAGCGGAGACAGGGAAAACAATGAGCAGTTCTTC. It encodes CASGDRENNEQFF.

The rearrangement links TRBV9 to TRBJ2-1; 9 bases align to TRBD1. V lost 3 bases and J lost 13; bases outside the gene matches: 11. The CDR3 spans 14 residues. Germline loops: CDR1 SGDLS, CDR2 YYNGEE. CDR3 residues: CASSEQGAQETQFF. CDR3 sequence (DNA): TGTGCCAGCAGCGAACAGGGGGCACAAGAGACCCAGTTCTTC.

The chain links TRBV4-3 to TRBJ2-7; TRBD1 or TRBD2 may be the D gene (5 bases each). The CDR3 contains 16 residues. Per the germline V gene, CDR1 is LGHNA and CDR2 is YSLEER. The V gene lost 5 bases and the J gene lost 4 bases, with 21 bases spanning the gap. The CDR3 is CASSFCGGPSLYEQYF. The CDR3 DNA reads as TGCGCCAGCAGCTTTTGTGGGGGTCCCTCTTTGTACGAGCAGTACTTC.

The rearrangement joins TRBV12-3 or TRBV12-4 to TRBJ2-6; possibly TRBD2 for D (6 bases). The CDR3 is 21 amino acids. Between the trimmed V and J ends, which lost 3 bases and 0 bases, there was a span of 24 bases. The CDR3 loop reads CASSLRLGVGGFLSGANVLTF. The CDR3 DNA reads as TGTGCCAGCAGTTTGAGGCTGGGGGTGGGAGGCTTTCTCTCTGGGGCCAACGTCCTGACTTTC.

This chain joins TRBV4-2 and TRBJ2-1, with TRBD2 identical over 8 bases. Trimming removed 1 base from V and 8 bases from J; junction bases left unmatched: 13. CDR1 is LGHNA and CDR2 is YNFKEQ in the germline V gene. CDR3 length: 17 residues. The CDR3 loop reads CASSQGVSTGGVDEQFF. The CDR3 DNA sequence: TGTGCCAGCAGCCAAGGAGTATCGACCGGGGGGGTTGATGAGCAGTTCTTC.

The chain recombines TRBV27 with TRBJ1-4, with a possible D match to TRBD1 (6 bases). This CDR3 has 14 amino acids. Germline values: CDR1 MNHEY, CDR2 SMNVEV (reference sequence). The V end lost 4 bases, the J end lost 8 bases, and 14 bases lay between the germline ends. CDR3 in DNA: TGTGCCAGCAGTTCACACCCCGGGGGCGAAAAACTGTTTTTT. Its translation: CASSSHPGGEKLFF.

The CDR3 loop reads CASSLGVAGNNEQFF. The CDR3 nucleotides read TGTGCCAGCAGTCTCGGGGTAGCGGGAAACAATGAGCAGTTCTTC. V usage is TRBV27 and J usage is TRBJ2-1; 8 bases agree with TRBD2. Germline V gene sequence: CDR1 MNHEY, CDR2 SMNVEV (reference sequence). CDR3 length: 15 amino acids. J lost 5 bases, V lost 5 bases, and 8 bases had no gene match.

The genes are TRBV9 and TRBJ2-1, with a weak D call TRBD1 (6 bases). The ends were cut back, 4 bases at V and 0 bases at J, with 14 bases in the middle. The CDR3 contains 16 residues. Germline V gene sequence: CDR1 SGDLS, CDR2 YYNGEE. CDR3 DNA: TGTGCCAGCAGCAGTACGGGACACTACTCCTACAATGAGCAGTTCTTC. It encodes CASSSTGHYSYNEQFF.

The chain recombines TRBV11-1 with TRBJ2-1; D is undetermined. The V gene lost 7 bases and the J gene lost 8 bases, with 12 bases spanning the gap. This CDR3 spans 12 amino acids. Germline-derived CDR1 and CDR2 are SGHAT and FQDESV (reference sequence). CDR3: CASTFMSDEQFF. CDR3 DNA sequence: TGTGCCAGCACCTTTATGTCCGATGAGCAGTTCTTC.

The chain couples TRBV3-1 to TRBJ1-4; D not resolved. Germline V CDR1 and CDR2: LGHDT, YNNKEL (reference sequence). CDR3 length: 13 residues. The V and J ends lost 7 bases and 0 bases respectively, with 6 bases between them. CDR3 residues: CASKETTNEKLFF. The DNA of the CDR3 is TGTGCCAGCAAAGAGACAACTAATGAAAAACTGTTTTTT.

The chain recombines TRBV7-9 with TRBJ2-2; D remains unclear. From germline, CDR1 is SEHNR and CDR2 FQNEAQ (reference sequence). The CDR3 spans 12 residues. V lost 1 base and J 7 bases, leaving 4 bases between the germline ends. CDR3 bases: TGTGCCAGCAGCTTAGTCATCGGGGAGCTGTTTTTT. It encodes CASSLVIGELFF. Full variable domain (missing parts from reference TRBV7-9 and TRBJ2-2): DTGVSQNPRHKITKRGQNVTFRCDPISEHNRLYWYRQTLGQGPEFLTYFQNEAQLEKSRLLSDRFSAERPKGSFSTLEIQRTEQGDSAMYLCASSLVIGELFFGEGSRLTVL.

This clonotype was detected a few times. The V and J genes are TRBV27 and TRBJ2-3; no firm D call. The CDR3 extends over 12 amino acids. Germline-derived CDR1 and CDR2 are MNHEY and SMNVEV (reference sequence). Trimming stripped 5 bases from V and 6 bases from J, with 9 bases between. CDR3: CASSPRSDTQYF. The CDR3 bases are TGTGCCAGCAGTCCCAGATCGGATACGCAGTATTTT.

In its sample, this clonotype was seen once. The junction departs from germline at one end; a sequencing error may be responsible. The chain carries TRBV28 and TRBJ2-6; D is uncertain. CDR3 length equals 13 residues. CDR1 and CDR2 from the germline V gene are MDHEN and SYDVKM. The CDR3 protein is CASKSSAANVLTF. The CDR3, as DNA: TGTGCCAGCAAGAGCTCTGCGGCCAACGTCCTGACTTTC.

This chain connects TRBV29-1 to TRBJ2-1; D uncertain. In germline, CDR1 is SQVTM, CDR2 ANQGSEA. The V end lost 2 bases, the J end lost 0 bases, and 2 bases lay between the germline ends. CDR3 length: 12 residues. CDR3 in DNA: TGCAGCGTTGAATTCTCCTACAATGAGCAGTTCTTC. Its protein product is CSVEFSYNEQFF.

This clonotype was counted a single time. This chain uses TRBV3-1 with TRBJ1-5, with D possibly TRBD1 on 5 matching bases. CDR1 and CDR2 from the germline V gene are LGHDT and YNNKEL (reference sequence). V shed 0 bases and J shed 2 bases, with 14 bases lying between them. The CDR3 is made up of 17 amino acids. The CDR3 spells CASSQEAGNRGNQPQHF. The CDR3 bases are TGTGCCAGCAGCCAAGAGGCAGGGAATCGAGGCAATCAGCCCCAGCATTTT.

The J gene is TRBJ2-7, the V gene TRBV2; 9 nucleotides line up with TRBD2. V lost 0 bases to trimming and J lost 1 base; unmatched junction nucleotides: 4. Germline CDR1 reads SNHLY; CDR2 reads FYNNEI. CDR3 length equals 16 residues. The CDR3 nucleotides are TGTGCCAGCAGTGAAGCCGGGACTAGCTTATCCTACGAGCAGTACTTC. Encoded protein: CASSEAGTSLSYEQYF.

This clonotype was detected once. The CDR3 region is CAISEDMSSYEQYF. The CDR3, as DNA: TGTGCCATCAGTGAGGACATGAGCTCCTACGAGCAGTACTTC. This rearrangement joins TRBV10-3 to TRBJ2-7; D remains unclear. CDR3 length: 14 residues. Trimming took off 2 bases at V and 0 bases at J, with 8 bases between the two ends. Germline values: CDR1 ENHRY, CDR2 SYGVKD.

This clonotype was counted a few times. The V gene is TRBV6-2 or TRBV6-3, the J gene TRBJ2-1, with a weak D call TRBD1 (5 bases). The V gene's germline CDR1 is MNHEY and CDR2 SVGEGT. V lost 9 bases to trimming and J lost 8 bases, with 14 bases between them. This CDR3 comprises 12 residues. The CDR3, as DNA: TGTGCCAGTCTCCAGGCAGGGTATGAGCAGTTCTTC. This sequence encodes CASLQAGYEQFF.

This sequence joins TRBV2 and TRBJ2-5; 7 bases agree with TRBD1. The J call may be incorrect, as the DNA end agrees better with TRBJ2-7. This CDR3 comprises 13 residues. CDR1 and CDR2 from the germline V gene are SNHLY and FYNNEI. CDR3 amino acids: CASSRQGLIEQYF. The CDR3 bases are TGTGCCAGCAGCCGACAGGGTTTGATCGAGCAGTACTTC.

The chain employs TRBV20-1 and TRBJ1-2; D uncertain. V was pared by 2 bases and J by 0 bases, with 7 bases between. This CDR3 spans 13 amino acids. Looked up from germline, CDR1 is DFQATT and CDR2 is SNEGSKA (reference sequence). The CDR3: CSARSGTNYGYTF. For the CDR3, the DNA is TGCAGTGCTAGATCGGGGACTAACTATGGCTACACCTTC.

The chain uses TRBV5-5 and TRBJ1-6; D remains ambiguous. CDR3 length: 15 residues. CDR1 is SGHKS and CDR2 is YYEKEE in the germline V gene (reference sequence). Trimming took 2 bases from V and 5 from J, leaving 11 bases between them. CDR3 region: CASSFRGDNNSPLHF. CDR3 nucleotides: TGTGCCAGCAGCTTCCGCGGGGATAATAATTCACCCCTCCACTTT.

This clonotype was detected only a few times. The rearrangement uses TRBV6-6 and TRBJ1-6, with D perhaps matching TRBD1 (6 bases). CDR1 and CDR2 from the germline V gene are MNHNY and SVGAGI (reference sequence). V lost 7 bases, J lost 5 bases, and 15 bases lay in between. This CDR3 has 15 residues. For the CDR3, the DNA is TGTGCCAGCACCCCTTGGGGGCTGAATAATTCACCCCTCCACTTT. Its protein product is CASTPWGLNNSPLHF.